This TCR beta chain comes out of a study of T cell repertoires in cytomegalovirus infection. Overall study: Both a matching HLA type and CMV infection were indicated by public TCR beta signatures. General study results and limits: HLA-C-restricted, CMV-specific TCR beta clonotypes were dominant ex vivo.

TCRdb called the reads again in MiXCR, with one record for every CDR3 protein. Among 170,000 or so distinct CDR3 sequences, about a sixth were seen once, and the ten largest hold about 25%. A remark on this clonotype: Its specificity is not known.

Material: CD8+ T cells from PBMCs. The source of this sequence is a human donor in good health (CMV status not recorded). Some clones in this sample may be carry-over from other donors' samples.

CDR3 residues: CASSTSPGTGDSYEQYF. As DNA, the CDR3 is TGTGCCAGTAGTACCAGCCCCGGGACAGGAGATTCCTACGAGCAGTACTTC. The V and J genes are TRBV19 and TRBJ2-7, with 8 bases matching TRBD1. CDR3 size: 17 residues. The germline V gene has CDR1 LNHDA and CDR2 SQIVND (reference sequence). Trimming removed 4 bases from V and 1 base from J; junction bases left unmatched: 12.